This T cell receptor (beta chain) comes out of a study of CD8 T cells in Susac syndrome. Overall study results and limits: The authors acknowledged that their TCR sequencing and HLA analysis involved a relatively small number of individuals.

In regard to this clonotype: Its target is not known.

V was cut by 1 base and J by 3 bases, with 8 bases left in between. The CDR3 consists of 13 residues. Per the germline V gene, CDR1 is SGHDT and CDR2 is YYEEEE. cDNA came from about 0.46 to 1 ug RNA primed by random hexamers. The immunoSEQ assay covered 54 Vbeta and 13 Jbeta segments for CDR3. TCRdb processed the immunoSEQ multiplex PCR reads anew with MiXCR; each CDR3 protein has one entry. The sample carries roughly 180,000 distinct CDR3 sequences, roughly 94% recorded once. Healthy donors matched for age and sex were used as controls. Isolation of CD8+ and CD4+ T cells was performed negatively, whereas enrichment of TEMRA cells was done by FACS.

V and J are TRBV5-6 and TRBJ2-7; D gene uncertain. Material: CD4+ T cells from PBMCs. The origin of this receptor is a human donor in good health. CDR3 nucleotides: TGTGCCAGCAGCTTGAAGGCCAGCTACGAGCAGTACTTC. Translation: CASSLKASYEQYF.